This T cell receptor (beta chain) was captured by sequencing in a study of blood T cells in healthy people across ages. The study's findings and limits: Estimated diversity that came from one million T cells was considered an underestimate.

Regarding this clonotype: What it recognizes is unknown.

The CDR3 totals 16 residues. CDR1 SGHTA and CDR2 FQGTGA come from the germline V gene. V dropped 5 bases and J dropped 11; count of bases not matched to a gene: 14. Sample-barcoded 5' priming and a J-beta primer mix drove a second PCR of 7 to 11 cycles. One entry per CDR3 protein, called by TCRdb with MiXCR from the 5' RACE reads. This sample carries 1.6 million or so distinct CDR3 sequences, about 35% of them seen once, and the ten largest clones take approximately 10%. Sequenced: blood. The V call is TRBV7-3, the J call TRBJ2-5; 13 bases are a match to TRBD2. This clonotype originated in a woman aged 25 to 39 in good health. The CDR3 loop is CASSPPPGLAGSEQYF. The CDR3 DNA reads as TGTGCCAGCAGCCCCCCACCGGGACTAGCGGGAAGTGAGCAGTACTTC.